This T cell receptor (beta chain) is from a study of siplizumab effects on memory and regulatory T cells. Study results and caveats: Naive versus memory phenotype went unassigned for roughly 80-96% of proliferating CD4+ or CD8+ clones.

Profiled with immunoSEQ multiplex PCR; TCRdb holds only in-frame clones, not every one. This table has tens of thousands of clones, around 96% appearing once. On this clone itself: Its antigen is as yet unknown.

Sequencing was carried out using naive CD8+ T cells sorted from blood. The TCR originated in a human donor in good health.

CDR3 sequence (DNA): TGTGCCAGCAGCTCCATGTTGACAGATACGCAGTATTTT. It encodes CASSSMLTDTQYF. The chain has TRBV7-3 and TRBJ2-3; D gene unclear. CDR3 length equals 13 residues. With 4 bases removed from V and 3 bases from J, the gap between germline ends came to 8 bases. Germline V gene lookup returns CDR1 SGHTA and CDR2 FQGTGA.